This entry lists 16 T cell receptor beta chains sequenced from one sample in a study of shared clonotypes between healthy human individuals. This table comes from immunoSEQ multiplex PCR, and its TCRdb copy is limited to in-frame clones, with some not included. The sample yields 450,000 to 550,000 clones, around 79% seen once. The sequencing sample was made of PBMCs. These receptors were taken from a woman aged 40-49 years in good health. Some clones in this sample may be carry-over from other donors' samples.

V usage is TRBV2 and J usage is TRBJ2-7; possibly TRBD2 for D (7 bases). CDR1 and CDR2 from the germline V gene are SNHLY and FYNNEI. V was shortened by 5 bases and J by 0 bases, with 14 bases between the two germline ends. This CDR3 contains 15 residues. The CDR3 region is CASSFDRTSSYEQYF. For the CDR3, the DNA is TGTGCCAGCAGTTTTGACAGGACTAGCTCCTACGAGCAGTACTTC.

CDR3 loop: CASSFLLGGRSIDTQYF. The CDR3 region has the DNA TGTGCCAGCAGTTTTCTTCTGGGCGGGAGGTCGATAGATACGCAGTATTTT. This sequence joins TRBV27 and TRBJ2-3; 8 bases line up with TRBD2. Trimming at V came to 3 bases and at J to 5 bases, leaving 13 bases not matched to a gene. The CDR3 sequence is 17 residues long. Germline V CDR1 and CDR2: MNHEY, SMNVEV (reference sequence).

The chain links TRBV15 to TRBJ1-2; D not certain. This CDR3 spans 14 amino acids. The ends were cut back, 0 bases at V and 7 bases at J, with 12 bases in the middle. Germline assignment: CDR1 LNHNV and CDR2 YYDKDF (reference sequence). The CDR3 loop reads CATSRDRVGSGYTF. For the CDR3, the DNA is TGTGCCACCAGCAGAGATCGGGTAGGGAGTGGCTACACCTTC.

This rearrangement joins TRBV5-4 to TRBJ2-1; TRBD1 matches 9 bases. This CDR3 comprises 16 residues. After removal of 4 bases from V and 0 bases from J, the junction contained 5 bases not matched to a gene. Germline V CDR1 and CDR2: SGHNT, YYREEE (reference sequence). CDR3 in amino acids: CASSPMTGGSYNEQFF. The CDR3, as DNA: TGTGCCAGCAGCCCGATGACAGGGGGCTCCTACAATGAGCAGTTCTTC. The full variable domain, with the rest looked up from reference TRBV5-4 and TRBJ2-1, is ETGVTQSPTHLIKTRGQQVTLRCSSQSGHNTVSWYQQALGQGPQFIFQYYREEENGRGNFPPRFSGLQFPNYSSELNVNALELDDSALYLCASSPMTGGSYNEQFFGPGTRLTVL.

This chain connects TRBV27 to TRBJ2-6; D may be TRBD1 (6 bases). The germline gives CDR1 MNHEY, CDR2 SMNVEV (reference sequence). The CDR3 is 19 residues long. With 3 bases removed from V and 0 bases from J, the gap between germline ends came to 18 bases. The CDR3 region has the DNA TGTGCCAGCAGTTTCCGACCTCCGGGACAAAACTCTGGGGCCAACGTCCTGACTTTC. Amino acids: CASSFRPPGQNSGANVLTF. The full variable domain, rest sourced from reference TRBV27 and TRBJ2-6, is EAQVTQNPRYLITVTGKKLTVTCSQNMNHEYMSWYRQDPGLGLRQIYYSMNVEVTDKGDVPEGYKVSRKEKRNFPLILESPSPNQTSLYFCASSFRPPGQNSGANVLTFGAGSRLTVL.

V is TRBV18 and J is TRBJ2-1, with 8 bases matching TRBD2. Germline values: CDR1 KGHSH, CDR2 LQKENI. The CDR3 is 19 amino acids. V gave up 3 bases and J gave up 8 bases; unmatched junction bases: 21. For the CDR3, the DNA is TGTGCCAGCTCACCGCGACTACACCCTCCGAGCGGGAGTTCCTATGAGCAGTTCTTC. This sequence encodes CASSPRLHPPSGSSYEQFF.

The rearrangement links TRBV28 to TRBJ2-7, with TRBD1 matching 10 bases. The CDR3 is made up of 14 amino acids. After removal of 4 bases from V and 4 bases from J, the junction contained 4 bases not matched to a gene. Germline V lookup: CDR1 MDHEN, CDR2 SYDVKM. CDR3 loop: CASSSTGGLYEQYF. In nucleotides, the CDR3 is TGTGCCAGCAGTTCGACAGGGGGCTTGTACGAGCAGTACTTC.

The chain recombines TRBV4-2 with TRBJ1-5, with D perhaps TRBD1 (6 bases). Per germline, CDR1 LGHNA and CDR2 YNFKEQ. CDR3 size: 15 residues. The V and J ends lost 1 base and 5 bases respectively, with 12 bases between them. The DNA of the CDR3 is TGTGCCAGCAGCCAAGGGGGGACACTGGATCAGCCCCAGCATTTT. It is translated as CASSQGGTLDQPQHF.

V is TRBV4-3 and J is TRBJ2-5; perhaps TRBD2 as D (5 bases). The J call could be wrong; TRBJ2-7 is a better fit for the DNA end. CDR3 length: 16 residues. Germline-derived CDR1 and CDR2 are LGHNA and YSLEER. The CDR3 DNA reads as TGCGCCAGCAGCCAAGATTATTCTAGCCCTACACTCGAGCAGTACTTC. Amino acids: CASSQDYSSPTLEQYF.

This clone occurred once. This chain connects TRBV4-2 to TRBJ2-3; 8 bases agree with TRBD1. This CDR3 has 15 amino acids. Germline values: CDR1 LGHNA, CDR2 YNFKEQ. With 6 bases clipped from V and 2 bases from J, the junction kept 7 bases outside the gene matches. The CDR3 loop reads CASRTTGGITDTQYF. Written as DNA, the CDR3 is TGTGCCAGCAGGACCACAGGGGGAATCACAGATACGCAGTATTTT.

V is TRBV5-4 and J is TRBJ1-2; the D is unclear. CDR1 SGHNT and CDR2 YYREEE come from the germline V gene (reference sequence). This CDR3 is 13 amino acids long. Trimming took 0 bases from V and 2 from J, leaving 5 bases between them. This CDR3 is CASSLGENYGYTF. Written as DNA, the CDR3 is TGTGCCAGCAGCTTGGGGGAAAACTATGGCTACACCTTC.

The count of this clone is one. This chain links TRBV11-2 with TRBJ2-2; no reliable D call. Germline loops: CDR1 SGHAT, CDR2 FQNNGV. Trimming removed 8 bases at V and 3 bases at J, with 22 bases between. This CDR3 is 17 amino acids long. CDR3 nucleotide sequence: TGTGCCAGCTCATTAGATGGTGGGCAGGTCTACACCGGGGAGCTGTTTTTT. Its translation: CASSLDGGQVYTGELFF.

This clone was recorded only once. The chain has TRBV30 and TRBJ2-5, with D possibly being TRBD1 (6 bases). Trimming removed 0 bases at V and 6 bases at J, with 11 bases between. Germline-derived CDR1 and CDR2 are GTSNPN and SVGIG (reference sequence). The CDR3 is made up of 13 amino acids. CDR3 sequence (DNA): TGTGCCTGGAGTGTTGGGGGCACAAAGACCCAGTACTTC. As protein: CAWSVGGTKTQYF.

The gene calls are TRBV9 and TRBJ2-3; 13 positions match TRBD2. This CDR3 is built from 17 residues. Per the germline V gene, CDR1 is SGDLS and CDR2 is YYNGEE. V dropped 4 bases and J dropped 3; count of bases not matched to a gene: 8. In nucleotides, the CDR3 is TGTGCCAGCAGCTACCGAGGGACTAGCGGGACGACAGATACGCAGTATTTT. Its translation: CASSYRGTSGTTDTQYF.

This clone has just one count. This chain uses TRBV5-1 with TRBJ1-1, with D hard to call. Germline V gene lookup returns CDR1 SGHRS and CDR2 YFSETQ. The V end was cut by 2 bases, the J end by 1 base, with 12 bases between. The CDR3 has 15 amino acids. The DNA for the CDR3 is TGCGCCAGCAGCTTTGGAGGGTTCGGGAACACTGAAGCTTTCTTT. Its protein is CASSFGGFGNTEAFF.

V and J are TRBV19 and TRBJ2-5; D could derive from TRBD1 or TRBD2 (5 bases each). In germline, CDR1 is LNHDA, CDR2 SQIVND (reference sequence). The CDR3 contains 14 residues. Trimming took 3 bases from V and 1 from J, leaving 9 bases between them. CDR3 coding DNA: TGTGCCAGTAGTATTTCGGGGCCCCAAGAGACCCAGTACTTC. Residues: CASSISGPQETQYF.